Presented here are 19 T cell receptor beta chains from one specimen sequenced in a study of blood T cell repertoires in COVID-19. Sequencing was performed with immunoSEQ multiplex PCR; in TCRdb, only in-frame clones are kept and a portion is missing. The sample contains 35,000 to 50,000 clones, just under 70% of which appear only once. The sample taken for sequencing was peripheral blood. These receptors came from an older man with acute or convalescent COVID-19.

The chain has TRBV5-1 and TRBJ1-1; D is undetermined. There are 14 residues in the CDR3. V dropped 2 bases and J dropped 1 base, with 9 bases sitting between them. Germline CDR1 reads SGHRS; CDR2 reads YFSETQ. The DNA of the CDR3 is TGCGCCAGCAGCTTTGAGGGAAGGAACACTGAAGCTTTCTTT. This sequence encodes CASSFEGRNTEAFF.

This rearrangement joins TRBV29-1 to TRBJ1-2; D gene ambiguous. Trimming removed 6 bases from V and 3 bases from J, with 11 bases in between. CDR3 length: 12 residues. CDR1 SQVTM and CDR2 ANQGSEA come from the germline V gene. CDR3 DNA sequence: TGCAGCGTCGGAGAACCGTACTATGGCTACACCTTC. This translates into CSVGEPYYGYTF.

This clone appeared once. The chain couples TRBV15 to TRBJ1-3; D not resolved. Germline loops: CDR1 LNHNV, CDR2 YYDKDF (reference sequence). V was cut by 2 bases and J by 0 bases, with 11 bases left in between. The CDR3 loop spans 16 amino acids. CDR3 nucleotide sequence: TGTGCCACCAGCAGATCCCGAGGCCGCTCTGGAAACACCATATATTTT. Translating gives CATSRSRGRSGNTIYF.

This clone has just a few counts. The V call is TRBV3-1 (or the pseudogene TRBV3-2), the J call TRBJ2-1, with D possibly TRBD2 on 5 matching bases. The CDR3 length is 15 residues. V was cut by 4 bases and J by 1 base, with 11 bases left in between. Germline V CDR1 and CDR2: LGHDT, YNNKEL (reference sequence). CDR3 nucleotides: TGTGCCAGCAGCCTAAGCGGCTCTTCCTACAATGAGCAGTTCTTC. This codes for CASSLSGSSYNEQFF.

This clone appeared a few times. V gene TRBV11-3 combines with J gene TRBJ2-4; TRBD1 is a possible D gene (5 bases). Germline V gives CDR1 SGHNT, CDR2 YENEEA. Trimming removed 0 bases from V and 2 bases from J, with 8 bases in between. CDR3 length: 15 amino acids. The CDR3 loop is CASSLDSGSKNIQYF. For the CDR3, the DNA is TGTGCCAGCAGCTTAGATTCAGGGTCCAAAAACATTCAGTACTTC.

This clone was observed a few times. The chain has TRBV29-1 and TRBJ2-7, with 8 bases aligning to TRBD1. Germline V gene data show CDR1 as SQVTM and CDR2 as ANQGSEA. The ends lost 7 bases at V and 3 bases at J; junction bases unmatched: 2. The CDR3 consists of 11 residues. The CDR3 is CSAGQGYEQYF. DNA for the CDR3: TGCAGCGCCGGACAGGGCTACGAGCAGTACTTC.

About this clone itself: Distinct nucleotide sequences in the sample also encode this CDR3. This chain connects TRBV18 to TRBJ2-1, with 10 bases that match TRBD2. This CDR3 comprises 15 residues. Trimming removed 3 bases from V and 6 bases from J; junction bases left unmatched: 5. Germline values: CDR1 KGHSH, CDR2 LQKENI. The CDR3 here is CASSPLAGVSNEQFF. CDR3 DNA: TGTGCCAGCTCACCCCTAGCGGGAGTGAGCAATGAGCAGTTCTTC.

This chain connects TRBV12-3 or TRBV12-4 to TRBJ1-2, with D unresolved. V was pared by 6 bases and J by 0 bases, with 8 bases between. The CDR3 consists of 13 residues. Written as DNA, the CDR3 is TGTGCCAGCAGGAGGAGTCCTAACTATGGCTACACCTTC. Protein: CASRRSPNYGYTF.

This clone was recorded only once. This rearrangement joins TRBV10-3 to TRBJ2-1; 7 bases align to TRBD2. CDR1 and CDR2 (germline): ENHRY, SYGVKD. The junction had 14 bases not matched to a gene; V was cut back by 10 bases and J by 8 bases. The length of the CDR3 is 14 residues. CDR3 residues: CANAAGTGDDEQFF. The CDR3 DNA follows: TGTGCCAACGCAGCGGGGACCGGGGACGATGAGCAGTTCTTC.

J is TRBJ2-7 and V is TRBV7-2; 9 bases match TRBD2. The CDR3 covers 16 residues. J gave up 3 bases and V 2 bases, and 8 bases lay outside the gene matches. Germline V gene sequence: CDR1 SGHTA, CDR2 FQGNSA. This CDR3 reads CASSLSIIAGVYEQYF. CDR3 coding DNA: TGTGCCAGCAGCTTAAGCATAATAGCGGGGGTCTACGAGCAGTACTTC.

V and J are TRBV11-3 and TRBJ2-1; perhaps TRBD1 as D (7 bases). This CDR3 is built from 13 residues. Between the trimmed V and J ends, which lost 1 base and 10 bases, there was a span of 11 bases. Germline assignment: CDR1 SGHNT and CDR2 YENEEA. CDR3 amino acids: CASSLAPGGEQFF. CDR3 bases: TGTGCCAGCAGCTTAGCCCCAGGGGGGGAGCAGTTCTTC.

CDR3 residues: CATSSEDSTSLGNAQYF. For the CDR3, the DNA is TGTGCCACCAGCAGTGAAGACAGCACGAGCCTCGGAAATGCGCAGTATTTT. The chain couples TRBV15 to TRBJ2-3; a possible D gene is TRBD1 (5 bases). Trimming cost V 3 bases and J 10 bases, with 26 bases left between them. This CDR3 has 17 amino acids. The germline CDR1 and CDR2 sequences are LNHNV and YYDKDF (reference sequence).

V is TRBV30 and J is TRBJ1-5; TRBD1 matches at 10 bases. The CDR3 contains 13 residues. The V segment lost 2 bases and the J segment 10 bases; nucleotides outside the gene matches: 5. Germline CDR1 reads GTSNPN; CDR2 reads SVGIG (reference sequence). The DNA of the CDR3 is TGTGCCTGGAGTTCCGACAGGGGGCTTCCCCAGCATTTT. Translating gives CAWSSDRGLPQHF.

This clone was counted once. This chain joins TRBV24-1 and TRBJ1-1; the match to TRBD1 covers 7 bases. The CDR3 has 12 residues. The V and J ends lost 7 bases and 6 bases, in that order; junction bases with no gene match: 4. CDR1 KGHDR and CDR2 SFDVKD come from the germline V gene. The DNA for the CDR3 is TGTGCCACCAGCCTGACAGGGCCTGAAGCTTTCTTT. This codes for CATSLTGPEAFF.

This clone was detected only a few times. The genes are TRBV28 and TRBJ1-2; unclear D gene. The V gene lost 2 bases and the J gene lost 2 bases, with 3 bases spanning the gap. The CDR3 totals 12 residues. Germline assignment: CDR1 MDHEN and CDR2 SYDVKM. CDR3 DNA sequence: TGTGCCAGCAGTTTACAGAACTATGGCTACACCTTC. Translating it yields CASSLQNYGYTF.

This clone was seen a handful of times. V and J are TRBV9 and TRBJ2-6; possible D gene TRBD1, 5 bases. This CDR3 has 16 amino acids. Looked up from germline, CDR1 is SGDLS and CDR2 is YYNGEE. The germline V and J ends were trimmed by 2 bases and 3 bases, with 12 bases remaining between them. The CDR3 loop reads CASSVPRRGGANVLTF. Here the CDR3 DNA reads TGTGCCAGCAGCGTCCCCAGAAGGGGTGGGGCCAACGTCCTGACTTTC.

V gene TRBV24-1 combines with J gene TRBJ2-2, with 9 bases identical to TRBD1. This CDR3 contains 18 residues. V lost 1 base, J lost 7 bases, and 12 bases stayed unmatched. Per germline, CDR1 KGHDR and CDR2 SFDVKD. The CDR3 is CATSDFIPGTGLYGELFF. The CDR3 region has the DNA TGTGCCACCAGTGATTTTATCCCCGGGACAGGGCTTTACGGGGAGCTGTTTTTT.

The rearrangement links TRBV7-6 to TRBJ2-3; TRBD1 is a possible D gene (6 bases). The germline gives CDR1 SGHVS, CDR2 FNYEAQ. The CDR3 has 15 amino acids. The V end lost 4 bases, the J end lost 4 bases, and 15 bases lay between the germline ends. CDR3 sequence reads: CASSSETGPPDTQYF. The CDR3, as DNA: TGTGCCAGCAGCTCTGAAACAGGGCCCCCAGATACGCAGTATTTT.

The V call is TRBV27, the J call TRBJ1-2; perhaps TRBD1 as D (6 bases). V was cut by 6 bases and J by 4 bases, with 18 bases left in between. The CDR3 spans 15 residues. Looked up from germline, CDR1 is MNHEY and CDR2 is SMNVEV (reference sequence). CDR3: CASRPLPQGVYGYTF. CDR3 sequence (DNA): TGTGCCAGCAGACCGCTCCCACAGGGTGTCTATGGCTACACCTTC.